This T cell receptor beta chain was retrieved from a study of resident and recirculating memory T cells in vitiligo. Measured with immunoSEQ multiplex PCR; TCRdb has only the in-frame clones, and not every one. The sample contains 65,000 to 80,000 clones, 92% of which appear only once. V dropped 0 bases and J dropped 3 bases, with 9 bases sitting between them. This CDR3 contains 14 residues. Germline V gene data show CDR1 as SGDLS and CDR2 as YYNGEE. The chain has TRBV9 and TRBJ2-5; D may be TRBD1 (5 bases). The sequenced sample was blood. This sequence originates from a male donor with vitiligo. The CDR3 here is CASSVAPREETQYF. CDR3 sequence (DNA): TGTGCCAGCAGCGTAGCGCCCAGGGAAGAGACCCAGTACTTC.